This T cell receptor beta chain was identified during a study of blood T cell repertoires in COVID-19. In the study overall: Sites in the United States, Italy and Spain provided acute and convalescent COVID-19 samples. PBMCs, B-cell-depleted T cells, or T cells were the source of the cDNA or gDNA that made up the material.

This clone was found once. The CDR3 loop spans 15 amino acids. Germline V gives CDR1 LNHNV, CDR2 YYDKDF (reference sequence). The ends were cut back, 0 bases at V and 6 bases at J, with 14 bases in the middle. In the original processing: Using reference gene primer amplification, nucleated cell counts were estimated. Repertoires were generated with immunoSEQ multiplex PCR, while TCRdb's copy carries only in-frame clones and drops some. V and J calls and clone size follow that table, whereas D and trimming were derived from the DNA. The sample has approximately 390,000 clones; around 89% are singletons.

The chain is built from TRBV15 and TRBJ1-2, with D tentatively TRBD1 (5 bases). The clonotype originates from a man younger than 35 with active or convalescent COVID-19. Sequencing input: peripheral blood. The CDR3 DNA is TGTGCCACCAGCAGAGATCGGACACGGACTAATGGCTACACCTTC. Amino acid sequence: CATSRDRTRTNGYTF.